The entry that follows covers one T cell receptor beta chain sequence. The data originate from a study of T-cell memory formation after mild COVID-19. V was trimmed by 5 bases and J by 6 bases, leaving 8 bases between them. The CDR3 length is 11 residues. Germline-derived CDR1 and CDR2 are SQVTM and ANQGSEA. TCRdb re-called the 5' RACE reads through MiXCR, storing one row per CDR3 protein. The sample consists of roughly 240,000 distinct CDR3 sequences, 15% of them appearing once. The chain combines TRBV29-1 with TRBJ2-4; D unclear. The material sequenced was PBMCs or a T cell subset sorted from them (not recorded which). The receptor was derived from an adult woman who had mild COVID-19 (a few samples of this study predate the infection). Cell type and time point are not known. The CDR3, as DNA: TGCAGCGTTTGGGAAGCAAACATTCAGTACTTC. It specifies CSVWEANIQYF. Based on the CDR3 plus reference TRBV29-1 and TRBJ2-4, the full variable domain is SAVISQKPSRDICQRGTSLTIQCQVDSQVTMMFWYRQQPGQSLTLIATANQGSEATYESGFVIDKFPISRPNLTFSTLTVSNMSPEDSSIYLCSVWEANIQYFGAGTRLSVL.